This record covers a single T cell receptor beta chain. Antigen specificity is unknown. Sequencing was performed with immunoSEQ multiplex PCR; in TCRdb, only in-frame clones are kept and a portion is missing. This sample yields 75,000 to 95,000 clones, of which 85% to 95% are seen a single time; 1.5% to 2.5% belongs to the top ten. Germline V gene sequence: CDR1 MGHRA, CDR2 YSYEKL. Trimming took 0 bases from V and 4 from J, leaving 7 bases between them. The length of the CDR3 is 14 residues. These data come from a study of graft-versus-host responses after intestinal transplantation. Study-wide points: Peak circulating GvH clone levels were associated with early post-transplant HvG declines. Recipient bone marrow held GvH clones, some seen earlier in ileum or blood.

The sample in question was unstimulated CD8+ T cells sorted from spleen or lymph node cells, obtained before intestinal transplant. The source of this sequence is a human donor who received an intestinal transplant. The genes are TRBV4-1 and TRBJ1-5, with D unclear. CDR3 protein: CASSQDPLNQPQHF. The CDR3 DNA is TGCGCCAGCAGCCAAGACCCCCTTAATCAGCCCCAGCATTTT.